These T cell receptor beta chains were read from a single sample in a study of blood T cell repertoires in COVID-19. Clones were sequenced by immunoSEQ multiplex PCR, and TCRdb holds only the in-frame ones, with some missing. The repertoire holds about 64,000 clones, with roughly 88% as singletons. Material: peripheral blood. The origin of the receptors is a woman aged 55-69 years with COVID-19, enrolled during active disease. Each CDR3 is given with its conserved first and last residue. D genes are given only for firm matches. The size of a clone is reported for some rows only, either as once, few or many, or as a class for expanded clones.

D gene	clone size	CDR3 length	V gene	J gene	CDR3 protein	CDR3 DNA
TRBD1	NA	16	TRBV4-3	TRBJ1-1	CASSQTGGWTNTEAFF	TGCGCCAGCAGCCAGACAGGGGGGTGGACGAACACTGAAGCTTTCTTT
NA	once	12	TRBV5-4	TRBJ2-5	CASSGEKETQYF	TGTGCCAGCAGCGGAGAAAAAGAGACCCAGTACTTC
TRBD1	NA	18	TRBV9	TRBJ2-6	CASSASGQGGTGANVLTF	TGTGCCAGCAGCGCCTCGGGACAGGGGGGGACTGGGGCCAACGTCCTGACTTTC
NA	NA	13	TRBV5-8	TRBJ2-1	CASSLGRGYEQFF	TGTGCCAGCAGCTTGGGTCGGGGATATGAGCAGTTCTTC
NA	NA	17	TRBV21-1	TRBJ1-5	CASSKGFRARDNQPQHF	NA
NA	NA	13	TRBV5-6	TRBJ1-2	CASSLAGNYGYTF	TGTGCCAGCAGCTTGGCAGGCAACTATGGCTACACCTTC
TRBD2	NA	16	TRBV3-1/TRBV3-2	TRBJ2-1	CASSPASGGAGGEQFF	TGTGCCAGCAGCCCGGCTAGCGGGGGGGCAGGGGGTGAGCAGTTCTTC
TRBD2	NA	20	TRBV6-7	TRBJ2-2	CASSYSISYRGRADTGELFF	TGTGCCAGCAGTTACTCGATATCTTATCGAGGGAGGGCCGACACCGGGGAGCTGTTTTTT
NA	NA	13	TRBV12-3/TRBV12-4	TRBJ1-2	CASTPRLGHGYTF	TGTGCCAGCACCCCCAGGTTGGGGCATGGCTACACCTTC
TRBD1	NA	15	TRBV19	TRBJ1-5	CASSIGEGGEQPQHF	TGTGCCAGTAGTATTGGCGAAGGGGGCGAGCAGCCCCAGCATTTT
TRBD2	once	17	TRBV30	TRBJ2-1	CAWSFPGTSGRYNEQFF	TGTGCCTGGAGCTTCCCCGGGACTAGCGGGAGGTACAATGAGCAGTTCTTC
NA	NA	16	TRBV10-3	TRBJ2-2	CAISESPGGTAGELFF	TGTGCCATCAGTGAGTCTCCAGGAGGTACCGCCGGGGAGCTGTTTTTT
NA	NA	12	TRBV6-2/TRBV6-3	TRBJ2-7	CASSSQSYEQYF	TGTGCCAGCAGCTCGCAGTCCTACGAGCAGTACTTC
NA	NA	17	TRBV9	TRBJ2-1	CASSAAGQLGSYNEQFF	TGTGCCAGCAGCGCCGCAGGGCAGCTAGGCTCCTACAATGAGCAGTTCTTC
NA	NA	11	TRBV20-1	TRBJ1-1	CSASSNTEAFF	TGCAGTGCGTCCTCTAACACTGAAGCTTTCTTT
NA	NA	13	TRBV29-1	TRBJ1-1	CSAQGTGNTEAFF	TGCAGCGCGCAGGGCACAGGGAACACTGAAGCTTTCTTT
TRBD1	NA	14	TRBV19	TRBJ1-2	CASRRDRGIGGYTF	TGTGCCAGTAGGAGGGACAGGGGAATTGGTGGCTACACCTTC
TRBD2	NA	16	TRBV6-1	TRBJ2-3	CASSDLLAGGSDTQYF	TGTGCCAGCAGTGATTTACTAGCGGGAGGGTCAGATACGCAGTATTTT
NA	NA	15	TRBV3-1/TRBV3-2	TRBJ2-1	CASSQAGLSRNEQFF	TGTGCCAGCAGCCAAGCAGGGCTGAGTAGAAATGAGCAGTTCTTC
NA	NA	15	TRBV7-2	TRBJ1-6	CASSSGGGYNSPLHF	TGTGCCAGCAGCTCAGGCGGGGGGTATAATTCACCCCTCCACTTT
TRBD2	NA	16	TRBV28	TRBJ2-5	CASSLRLAGGGETQYF	TGTGCCAGCAGTCTCAGACTAGCGGGAGGGGGGGAGACCCAGTACTTC
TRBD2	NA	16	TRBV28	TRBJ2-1	CASSSGSGSSYNEQFF	TGTGCCAGCAGTTCTGGTAGCGGGAGCTCCTACAATGAGCAGTTCTTC